This TCR beta chain is from a study of T cell responses to AZD1222 COVID-19 vaccine. Study context: Researchers grouped second doses given at about 4 or about 12 weeks into one pool. Whole-study results and caveats: No repertoire was sampled before or during the peak T cell response, only after it. Close to half of all spike-specific TCRs reportedly target regions of the variants that are unmutated.

Produced via immunoSEQ multiplex PCR; TCRdb's table is partial and in-frame only. The data show under 150,000 clones, around nine tenths seen once. Comments on this clone: Its antigen is unknown.

Germline CDR1 and CDR2: MGHRA and YSYEKL. After removal of 4 bases from V and 5 bases from J, the junction contained 15 bases not matched to a gene. CDR3 length: 19 amino acids. Sequencing used peripheral blood, obtained on day 0 of AZD1222 vaccination. The chain carries TRBV4-1 and TRBJ2-5; TRBD2 agrees at 14 bases. The sequence was collected from an adult in good health. The CDR3 spells CASSPGLAGVKSNTETQYF. CDR3 nucleotide sequence: TGCGCCAGCAGCCCGGGACTAGCGGGAGTCAAGTCCAATACGGAGACCCAGTACTTC.